The text below deals with one T cell receptor (beta chain). Its cognate antigen is unknown. Incorporated into the TCR beta cDNA libraries were unique molecular identifiers, which served to reduce PCR and sequencing biases. The source material, roughly 0.9 to 11 million T cells, gave rise to roughly 500,000 cDNA molecules. TCRdb ran MiXCR on the PCR reads and lists one entry per CDR3 protein. The table has hundreds of thousands of distinct CDR3 sequences, roughly 58% seen once. From germline, CDR1 is SGHKS and CDR2 YYEKEE (reference sequence). The junction had 12 bases not matched to a gene; V was cut back by 6 bases and J by 0 bases. The length of the CDR3 is 16 residues. These data originate in a study of post-analysis software for immune sequencing data. Study background: The disease courses spanned relapsing-remitting, secondary progressive and progressive-relapsing forms of multiple sclerosis.

Study results and caveats: People with multiple sclerosis had a significantly lower normalized Chao1 diversity than controls did. There were a few TRBV segments more frequent in patients than controls, and TRBV5-6, TRBV5-1 and TRBV20-1 were among them.

The TCR sequence derives from a girl aged 10 to 17 with multiple sclerosis. The specimen sequenced was blood. The rearrangement links TRBV5-5 to TRBJ2-7, with 7 bases matching TRBD1. CDR3 in amino acids: CASTSPGTDASYEQYF. As DNA, the CDR3 is TGTGCCAGCACCTCCCCCGGGACAGATGCCTCCTACGAGCAGTACTTC.